Below, 16 T cell receptor beta chains from the same sample are listed, as sequenced in a study of shared clonotypes between healthy human individuals (dated by TCRdb to about 2020). The library was obtained by the immunoSEQ multiplex PCR assay. What TCRdb holds here is the immuneACCESS table cut down to in-frame rearrangements. Part of the clones is not present; checked against another copy, under half of the missing clones reflect an unresolved V gene, and the others are unexplained. A total of millions of clones appear in this sample, about 95% of them only once. The ten top clones hold more than 0.1% of the sample. The sequenced sample was naive CD4+ T cells sorted from blood. The cell subset or site label corresponds to: CD45RA+ positively selected. The receptors originated from a young man in good health.

The V gene is TRBV28, the J gene TRBJ1-5; 7 nucleotides align to TRBD1. V lost 1 base and J lost 6; bases outside the gene matches: 18. The CDR3 covers 19 residues. Germline-derived CDR1 and CDR2 are MDHEN and SYDVKM. DNA for the CDR3: TGTGCCAGCAGTTTATCCCGATCTACTAGGGACAGAGAGGGTCAGCCCCAGCATTTT. Translating it yields CASSLSRSTRDREGQPQHF.

The chain joins TRBV10-1 to TRBJ2-3, with D unresolved. The V gene's germline CDR1 is WNHNN and CDR2 SYGVQD (reference sequence). V was trimmed by 8 bases and J by 4 bases, leaving 10 bases between them. CDR3 length equals 12 residues. CDR3 DNA: TGCGCCAGCGCCTTCAGTTCAGATACGCAGTATTTT. Translating it yields CASAFSSDTQYF.

The CDR3 protein is CASSSVNPGLYEQYF. The CDR3 nucleotides read TGTGCCAGCAGTTCAGTAAATCCGGGACTATACGAGCAGTACTTC. The chain recombines TRBV28 with TRBJ2-7; 7 positions agree with TRBD2. Trimming took 4 bases from V and 4 from J; bases not matched to a gene: 10. The CDR3 covers 15 residues. CDR1 and CDR2 from the germline V gene are MDHEN and SYDVKM.

The V call is TRBV4-3, the J call TRBJ2-2, with 12 bases lining up with TRBD2. The CDR3 totals 16 residues. V lost 2 bases, J lost 4 bases, and 2 bases stayed unmatched. Germline V CDR1 and CDR2: LGHNA, YSLEER. This chain's CDR3 is CASSQLAGGPTGELFF. CDR3 bases: TGCGCCAGCAGCCAACTAGCGGGAGGGCCCACCGGGGAGCTGTTTTTT.

Details on this clone: At the DNA level, this CDR3 is encoded by other sequences in the same sample as well. This sequence joins TRBV6-1 and TRBJ2-7; weak D call: TRBD1 (5 bases). The germline gives CDR1 MNHNS, CDR2 SASEGT. The CDR3 sequence is 13 residues long. V was shortened by 6 bases and J by 2 bases, with 11 bases between the two germline ends. In nucleotides, the CDR3 is TGTGCCAGCAGCGGGCAGGGTACCTACGAGCAGTACTTC. Its protein is CASSGQGTYEQYF.

V usage is TRBV9 and J usage is TRBJ2-7; D is ambiguous. V lost 0 bases and J 4 bases, leaving 8 bases between the germline ends. The CDR3 covers 13 residues. Germline CDR1 SGDLS, CDR2 YYNGEE. The CDR3 loop reads CASSVEQIYEQYF. The DNA of the CDR3 is TGTGCCAGCAGCGTAGAACAGATATACGAGCAGTACTTC.

This rearrangement joins TRBV6-5 to TRBJ1-4, with TRBD1 matching over 7 bases. The V segment lost 5 bases and the J segment 12 bases; nucleotides outside the gene matches: 3. The germline gives CDR1 MNHEY, CDR2 SVGAGI. CDR3 length: 11 residues. CDR3 sequence: CASSTGEELFF. The CDR3 bases are TGTGCCAGCAGTACAGGGGAAGAACTGTTTTTT.

The chain employs TRBV10-3 and TRBJ2-1; 9 bases agree with TRBD1. Trimming cost V 8 bases and J 7 bases; bases outside gene matches: 6. The germline V gene has CDR1 ENHRY and CDR2 SYGVKD. CDR3 length equals 13 residues. CDR3 in DNA: TGTGCCATCGGGGGGACAGGGTCAAATGAGCAGTTCTTC. Protein sequence: CAIGGTGSNEQFF.

The V gene is TRBV10-3, the J gene TRBJ1-4, with 8 bases fitting TRBD1. V gave up 4 bases and J gave up 5 bases; unmatched junction bases: 12. Germline V lookup: CDR1 ENHRY, CDR2 SYGVKD. The CDR3 extends over 17 amino acids. CDR3 coding DNA: TGTGCCATCAGTGGAGGTCGCGGGACAGGCACCAATGAAAAACTGTTTTTT. Its protein product is CAISGGRGTGTNEKLFF.

DNA of the CDR3: TGTGCCAGCAGTTTATGGCGGGGTTCCCCCTACGAGCAGTACTTC. As protein: CASSLWRGSPYEQYF. V is TRBV27 and J is TRBJ2-7; TRBD2 is a possible D gene (6 bases). V lost 1 base to trimming and J lost 2 bases, with 12 bases between them. Per the germline V gene, CDR1 is MNHEY and CDR2 is SMNVEV (reference sequence). CDR3 size: 15 residues.

The V and J genes are TRBV7-9 and TRBJ2-6; no clear D gene. Germline V gene data show CDR1 as SEHNR and CDR2 as FQNEAQ (reference sequence). Trimming stripped 3 bases from V and 0 bases from J, with 3 bases between. The CDR3 covers 14 residues. The CDR3 region is CASSLNSGANVLTF. In DNA, the CDR3 is TGTGCCAGCAGCTTGAACTCTGGGGCCAACGTCCTGACTTTC.

The chain is built from TRBV5-1 and TRBJ1-1, with 10 bases that match TRBD1. The length of the CDR3 is 15 residues. Germline V gene sequence: CDR1 SGHRS, CDR2 YFSETQ. Trimming cost V 4 bases and J 5 bases; bases outside gene matches: 8. DNA of the CDR3: TGCGCCAGCAGCCCCCGGACAGGGGGGTCGACTGAAGCTTTCTTT. Amino acids: CASSPRTGGSTEAFF.

The rearrangement links TRBV12-2 to TRBJ2-7. TRBV12-2 corresponds to a pseudogene. This CDR3 comprises 16 residues. In DNA form, the CDR3 reads TGTGCAAGTCGCTCCAAGCCGGGATCAGGGAGACACGAGCAGTACTTC. It specifies CASRSKPGSGRHEQYF.

The V call is TRBV7-2, the J call TRBJ1-2, with D unresolved. V lost 5 bases, J lost 4 bases, and 14 bases lay in between. CDR1 is SGHTA, CDR2 FQGNSA, per germline. CDR3 length: 14 residues. The CDR3 nucleotides are TGTGCCAGCAGCCCCGACGGCATGCTCTATGGCTACACCTTC. Protein sequence: CASSPDGMLYGYTF. Combining the CDR3 with reference TRBV7-2 and TRBJ1-2 gives the whole variable domain GAGVSQSPSNKVTEKGKDVELRCDPISGHTALYWYRQSLGQGLEFLIYFQGNSAPDKSGLPSDRFSAERTGGSVSTLTIQRTQQEDSAVYLCASSPDGMLYGYTFGSGTRLTVV.

In its sample, this clone was seen once. The chain links TRBV2 to TRBJ2-7; D is perhaps TRBD1 or TRBD2 (5 bases each). With 5 bases removed from V and 1 base from J, the gap between germline ends came to 9 bases. Germline V gene data show CDR1 as SNHLY and CDR2 as FYNNEI. This CDR3 spans 13 amino acids. The CDR3 DNA sequence: TGTGCCAGCAGTCGGGACCGTTCCTACGAGCAGTACTTC. It encodes CASSRDRSYEQYF.

J is TRBJ2-3 and V is TRBV10-3, with D unclear. V was clipped by 6 bases and J by 1 base, with 11 bases between them. The CDR3 runs to 14 residues. In germline, CDR1 is ENHRY, CDR2 SYGVKD. In DNA, the CDR3 is TGTGCCATCAGACCAACGGGTGGCACAGATACGCAGTATTTT. Its protein product is CAIRPTGGTDTQYF.